This T cell receptor (beta chain) came from a study of CD8 T cells in ankylosing spondylitis. Overall study findings and caveats: Disease-linked clones were found to be CD8+ and relatively rare in peripheral blood. Several highly homologous variants made up a TCR beta motif that seemed to typify ankylosing spondylitis blood. Reportedly, disease-linked clones are significantly enriched in ankylosing spondylitis patients' matched synovial fluid.

Germline-derived CDR1 and CDR2 are SGDLS and YYNGEE. This CDR3 comprises 15 residues. V lost 4 bases and J lost 0, with 13 bases in between. It was by quantitative 5'-RACE with molecular barcodes that TCR beta libraries were made. In TCRdb, the 5' RACE reads were re-called with MiXCR into one record per CDR3 protein. In the table there are about 30,000 distinct CDR3 sequences, nearly 5.5% of which are singletons. This clonotype was detected ten times or more. Its cognate antigen is unknown. The chain recombines TRBV9 with TRBJ2-5; D is possibly TRBD1 or TRBD2 (5 bases each). The specimen sequenced was blood, either unsorted or a sorted T cell fraction (not recorded which). The sequence was collected from a female donor with ankylosing spondylitis or in good health (not recorded which). CDR3 amino acids: CASSTWDGYQETQYF. Here the CDR3 DNA reads TGTGCCAGCAGCACCTGGGACGGGTACCAAGAGACCCAGTACTTC.